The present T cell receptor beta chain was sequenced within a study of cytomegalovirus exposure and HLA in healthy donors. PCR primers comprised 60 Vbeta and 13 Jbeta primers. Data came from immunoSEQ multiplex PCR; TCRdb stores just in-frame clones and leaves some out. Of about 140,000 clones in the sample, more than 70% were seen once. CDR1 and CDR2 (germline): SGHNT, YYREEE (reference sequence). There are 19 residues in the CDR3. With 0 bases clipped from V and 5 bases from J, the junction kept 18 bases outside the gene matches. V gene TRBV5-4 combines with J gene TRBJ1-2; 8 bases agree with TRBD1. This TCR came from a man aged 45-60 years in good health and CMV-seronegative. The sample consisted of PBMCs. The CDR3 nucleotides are TGTGCCAGCAGCTTGGATGGTGGGGCCAGGGGGCACCACAGGTATGGCTACACCTTC. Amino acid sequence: CASSLDGGARGHHRYGYTF.